The 8 T cell receptor beta chains presented below share a single source sample, sequenced in a study of beta chain features in type 1 diabetes. The isolated RNA, all of it, was reverse transcribed, so expressed TCRB transcripts were what got sequenced. This table comes from immunoSEQ multiplex PCR, and its TCRdb copy is limited to in-frame clones, with some not included. The sample gives some 330,000 clones, roughly 12% of which show up once; approximately 0.01% is in the top ten. These receptors are not linked to any known antigen. Findings and caveats of the study: Across all four CD4+ subsets, people with type 1 diabetes showed modestly shorter TCRB CDR3s.

The sequenced material came from naive CD4+ T cells from blood. The receptors here all came from a woman between 18 and 29 years old with type 1 diabetes.

V usage is TRBV30 and J usage is TRBJ2-7, with D possibly matching TRBD1 (6 bases). Germline values: CDR1 GTSNPN, CDR2 SVGIG (reference sequence). There are 12 residues in the CDR3. Trimming shortened V by 3 bases and J by 6 bases, and 12 bases separated the two germline ends. CDR3 sequence: CAWRVYRAEQYF. The CDR3 coding sequence is TGTGCCTGGAGGGTATACAGGGCCGAGCAGTACTTC.

This clone was detected a few times. This chain links TRBV18 with TRBJ2-3, with D perhaps matching TRBD2 (5 bases). Germline V gene data show CDR1 as KGHSH and CDR2 as LQKENI. CDR3 length equals 15 residues. V was trimmed by 3 bases and J by 0 bases, leaving 10 bases between them. CDR3 amino acids: CASSPSRGSTDTQYF. The CDR3 DNA reads as TGTGCCAGCTCACCGTCTAGAGGGAGCACAGATACGCAGTATTTT.

The chain recombines TRBV9 with TRBJ1-2; D is unclear. V lost 0 bases and J 4 bases, leaving 10 bases between the germline ends. This CDR3 region has 14 residues. Germline V lookup: CDR1 SGDLS, CDR2 YYNGEE. The CDR3 bases are TGTGCCAGCAGCGTAGAAGACACTGGCTATGGCTACACCTTC. Its translation is CASSVEDTGYGYTF.

This clone was found a few times. V is TRBV4-3 and J is TRBJ2-3, with 9 bases identical to TRBD2. CDR3 length: 16 amino acids. Trimming took 4 bases from V and 5 from J; bases not matched to a gene: 10. CDR1 is LGHNA, CDR2 YSLEER, per germline. In DNA form, the CDR3 reads TGCGCCAGCAGCCGGCGAGCGGGGGGCTGGGGAGATACGCAGTATTTT. This gives the protein CASSRRAGGWGDTQYF.

The J gene is TRBJ1-1, the V gene TRBV4-3; D gene ambiguous. From germline, CDR1 is LGHNA and CDR2 YSLEER. Trimming took off 0 bases at V and 1 base at J, with 6 bases between the two ends. This CDR3 spans 14 amino acids. DNA of the CDR3: TGCGCCAGCAGCCAAGAAATGAGGAACACTGAAGCTTTCTTT. It encodes CASSQEMRNTEAFF.

This clone was picked up a small number of times. This rearrangement joins TRBV4-3 to TRBJ2-1, with unresolved D. Per germline, CDR1 LGHNA and CDR2 YSLEER. V lost 5 bases, J lost 8 bases, and 19 bases lay in between. CDR3 length equals 15 residues. The CDR3 is CASSNLVSAKDEQFF. In nucleotides, the CDR3 is TGCGCCAGCAGCAACCTCGTGAGCGCGAAGGATGAGCAGTTCTTC.

About this clone: The same CDR3 also results from other DNA sequences found in this sample. This chain's CDR3 is CASSAGTSTDTQYF. In DNA form, the CDR3 reads TGTGCCAGCAGCGCCGGGACTAGCACAGATACGCAGTATTTT. V and J are TRBV9 and TRBJ2-3, with D maybe TRBD2 (6 bases). Germline V gives CDR1 SGDLS, CDR2 YYNGEE. This CDR3 is built from 14 residues. V lost 3 bases, J lost 0 bases, and 8 bases lay in between.

The chain recombines TRBV9 with TRBJ2-3; 12 positions match TRBD2. Trimming took 4 bases from V and 6 from J; bases not matched to a gene: 6. In germline, CDR1 is SGDLS, CDR2 YYNGEE. The CDR3 is 15 amino acids. The CDR3 nucleotides read TGTGCCAGCAGCCTAGCGGGAGGGCCCTCGGATACGCAGTATTTT. The encoded protein is CASSLAGGPSDTQYF.